The T cell receptor (beta chain) described here comes from a study of response to subunit inactivated influenza vaccine. After removal of 3 bases from V and 5 bases from J, the junction contained 8 bases not matched to a gene. The germline V gene encodes CDR1 LGHNA and CDR2 YNFKEQ. This CDR3 has 16 amino acids. In TCRdb, the RT-PCR reads were re-called with MiXCR into one record per CDR3 protein. The table records approximately 170,000 distinct CDR3 sequences, 13% to 15% of them present only once. This sequence originates from a man aged 45-60 years who received an inactivated influenza vaccine. The chain joins TRBV4-2 to TRBJ2-5, with 11 bases that match TRBD2. Sequencing used CD8+ T cells sorted from PBMCs, obtained 5 to 6 days after vaccination. This chain's CDR3 is CASSQENSGRGETQYF. The CDR3 region has the DNA TGTGCCAGCAGCCAGGAAAATAGCGGGAGGGGTGAGACCCAGTACTTC.